The 3 T cell receptor beta chains presented below share a single source sample, sequenced in a study of a mutant IDH1 vaccine in newly diagnosed glioma. Libraries were prepared by immunoSEQ multiplex PCR; TCRdb keeps only in-frame clonotypes and omits some of them. The sample has fewer than 100,000 clones, 90% to 95% seen once. Their antigens remain unidentified. Time point noted: week 5, during vaccination. It was 300 ug of mutant IDH1 20-mer peptide that made up each vaccine dose, given with topical imiquimod. Source: PBMCs, taken from a glioma patient whose treatment included an IDH1 peptide vaccine. These receptors came from a woman between 50 and 59 years old with glioma.

The chain couples TRBV29-1 to TRBJ2-1, with D possibly TRBD1 on 6 matching bases. The CDR3 has 12 residues. Germline V gene sequence: CDR1 SQVTM, CDR2 ANQGSEA. V was cut by 7 bases and J by 9 bases, with 16 bases left in between. The CDR3 DNA reads as TGCAGCGCGCCTATGGGGGCGGCTGAGCAGTTCTTC. Its protein product is CSAPMGAAEQFF.

The chain joins TRBV5-1 to TRBJ2-1; TRBD2 matches 12 bases. This CDR3 comprises 15 residues. The junction had 6 bases not matched to a gene; V was cut back by 2 bases and J by 9 bases. Germline CDR1 SGHRS, CDR2 YFSETQ. Here the CDR3 reads CASSFLAGGRREQFF. Written as DNA, the CDR3 is TGCGCCAGCAGCTTTCTAGCGGGAGGGAGGCGTGAGCAGTTCTTC.

The rearrangement joins TRBV10-1 to TRBJ2-5; D is perhaps TRBD2 (6 bases). V was cut by 3 bases and J by 5 bases, with 13 bases left in between. Germline V CDR1 and CDR2: WNHNN, SYGVQD (reference sequence). This CDR3 has 14 amino acids. The CDR3 loop is CASSEGTAGETQYF. In DNA, the CDR3 is TGCGCCAGCAGTGAAGGGACTGCCGGGGAGACCCAGTACTTC.